This T cell receptor beta chain was profiled in a study of T cell clones after liver transplantation (dated 2019 in TCRdb). About the full investigation: Samples were obtained from ITN030ST, a randomized trial in which withdrawal of immunosuppression was attempted within 2 years of liver transplantation. The studied cohort comprised 8 liver transplant recipients, 3 classified as tolerant and 5 as non-tolerant. Subjects received no induction therapy and standard immunosuppression until randomization at 12-24 months post-transplant. Of the eight recipients, a few were HCV-positive, while the remaining recipients had been transplanted for non-autoimmune, non-viral indications. Donor-reactive T cell clones were identified using TCRbeta sequencing after a pre-transplant mixed lymphocyte reaction and were then followed in post-transplant blood. Blood samples were collected pre-transplant, then pre-randomization ahead of withdrawal, and finally post-randomization once withdrawal had either been completed or failed. Tolerance meant complete immunosuppression withdrawal for at least one year without liver enzymes rising beyond twice the upper limit of normal. Third party-reactive TCRbeta sequences from pre-transplant MLRs were also identified as an antigen-independent comparator for donor-reactive sequences.

Overall results and qualifications from the work: In most of the 8 subjects, regardless of tolerance or HCV status, circulating donor-reactive CD4 TCRbeta sequences dropped significantly post-transplant. Low numbers of available donor cells limited the measurable donor-reactive repertoire in two subjects. The decline in donor-reactive sequences exceeded the decline in third party-reactive sequences, suggesting partial antigen-specific deletion that was unrelated to withdrawal success. Without allograft tissue specimens, donor-reactive T cells may have migrated into the graft rather than being deleted. The conclusions were considered preliminary, being limited by small, heterogeneous patient numbers and non-standardized post-transplant time points. Once repertoire turnover was taken into account, donor-reactive detection showed a significant reduction for CD4 in 7 of 8 subjects and for CD8 in 8 of 8.

On this clone itself: This receptor's antigen is unknown. Within one base of it there is no much larger clone, and no base qualities were kept.

Using immunoSEQ, frozen genomic DNA was subjected to high-throughput TCRbeta CDR3 sequencing, a process that included PCR amplification, mapping, bias correction and internal controls. The original pipeline was this. Only productive rearrangements were retained, with each unique TCRbeta sequence defined by its CDR3 nucleotide sequence together with its V and J gene. A sequence counted as donor-reactive only if the sequence showed at least 5-fold expansion in CFSE-low cells compared with unstimulated pre-transplant cells and had a frequency of at least 0.01%. To ensure at least 90% detection power, minimum frequency thresholds were set for each subject based on that subject's lowest-template unstimulated sample. Repertoire turnover was measured by Jensen-Shannon divergence between the top 1000 TCRbeta sequences post- and pre-transplant. Two-sided Fisher's exact tests were used to test for changes in how often donor-reactive sequences were detected. TCRdb limited this immuneACCESS table to in-frame rearrangements with V and J called. A share of clones is missing; checked studies link under half to unresolved V genes, and the rest is unexplained. V and J calls and clone size are copied from that table; D and trimming were computed from the DNA. The sample profile shows 75,000 to 95,000 clones; less than 85% of them were found once. The ten largest clonotypes hold 2.8% of the sample.

Unstimulated PBMCs, after thawing, were stained for CD3, CD4 and CD8 and then FACS-sorted into CD3+CD4+ and CD3+CD8+ populations. Each of the 8 studied subjects was randomized to immunosuppression withdrawal. The Qiagen DNeasy Blood and Tissue Kit was used for genomic DNA isolation. From V the trimming removes 5 bases and from J it removes 3 bases, while the gene matches leave 11 bases of the junction unaccounted for. Including the terminal cysteine and phenylalanine, the CDR3 comprises 16 residues. CDR3 DNA only is kept here, 48 bases in frame from base 1. Looking up the germline V gene (reference sequence) yields CDR1 SGHAT and CDR2 FQDESV.

This clonotype was sampled from a human patient who received a liver transplant. After a transplant, the donor of the graft may account for some T cells. Material: CD4+ T cells from blood, obtained at the 22-month timepoint. Here the chain combines TRBV11-1 and TRBJ2-7, with 9 central nucleotides matching TRBD1. The base sequence is TGTGCCAGCAGCCTCACTGTCAGGACAGGGGTCTACGAGCAGTACTTC. Translated, this gives CASSLTVRTGVYEQYF.